This T cell receptor (beta chain) was observed in a study of identical twins listed by TCRdb under 2016. The study in broad terms: TCR alpha and beta repertoires from monozygotic twins, unrelated adults of various ages and cord blood were deep-sequenced to test whether fetal clonotypes persist. To rule out contamination, replicate twin experiments were performed at different times with different library preparation protocols. General study outcomes and caveats: Out-of-frame TCR alpha sharing in monozygotic twins was systematically underestimated by recombination models, whereas sharing between unrelated individuals was in agreement with the recombination models. Out-of-frame TCR alpha sequences shared between twins showed an excess of low generation-probability sequences compared with coincidental sharing between unrelated individuals. Fewer insertions were carried by abundant cord blood beta clonotypes, a similar but weaker trend appeared in young adult naive repertoires, and no such trend appeared in memory repertoires. A weaker excess of twin sharing was found in beta out-of-frame sequences because the signal-to-noise ratio was lowered by fewer shared sequences. Zero-insertion analyses could be partly confounded by invariant T cells such as MAIT and iNKT, although diverse VJ usage argued against such confounding for most clonotypes. Because the same donors could not be followed over many years, conclusions were based on cross-sectional statistical analysis.

Only healthy Caucasian donors were included. Three pairs of female monozygotic twins, all aged about 18 to 29 years, made up the twin cohort. Miltenyi CD45RO+ enrichment and human naive T-cell isolation kits were used to isolate memory (CD45RO+) and naive T cells from PBMC. Libraries were constructed by 5' RACE. TCRdb shows the sequencer as Illumina HiSeq 2000. A universal primer binding site was added through template switching, and the final cDNA carried a unique molecular identifier so that TCR cDNA molecules could be counted accurately. Specific primers in the conserved constant-segment region were used to synthesize first-strand cDNA for the TCR alpha and beta chains. To control for contamination, each cDNA library was double barcoded with a SMART-Mk sample barcode plus Illumina barcodes. TruSeq adapter sequences and Illumina sample barcodes were added in two successive PCR steps. TCR alpha and beta cDNA libraries were sequenced on the Illumina HiSeq platform with custom primers. As for how the authors treated the data: MiGEC processed the raw reads to extract unique molecular identifiers, while MiXCR was used to determine the CDR3 positions. Recombination models were inferred per individual with the repgenHMM and IGoR tools using an EM algorithm. Shared clonotype analysis was performed with the tcR package in R, normalizing sharing by the product of cloneset sizes. To study raw recombination free of thymic and clonal selection effects, out-of-frame nonproductive sequences were analyzed. TCRdb reprocessed the public reads (quality trimming at Q25 with fastp, clone calling with MiXCR) and kept in-frame beta chains. All rows with the same CDR3 protein become a single entry with the most common DNA and genes. The V and J calls were not made by the authors but by TCRdb's processing. The sample table lists under 300,000 distinct CDR3 sequences, roughly 12% of them with a count of one. The ten top clones hold about 4.1% of the sample.

The CDR3 holds 16 amino acids from the cysteine to the phenylalanine. The kept DNA is CDR3 alone, 48 bases in frame from the first base. Taken from the germline V gene, the CDR1 and CDR2 loops are MNHNS and SASEGT. The germline V end is reduced by 5 bases and the J end by 0 bases; junction bases left unmatched: 5. At least ten counts were recorded for this clonotype. Its recognized antigen is unknown. Base qualities are missing; no much larger clone stands one base away. The data also belong to a second study, concerning yellow fever vaccine responses in identical twins. As the second paper documents: The authors reported that the T cell response to vaccination in identical twins appeared partly convergent and partly personalized. In identical twins, the study followed T cell clones that responded to the vaccine with precision.

The sequence is built from TRBV6-1 and TRBJ1-3, with 9 bases matching TRBD1. This TCR came from a woman in her late teens or twenties in good health. Sample: memory (CD45RO+) T cells sorted from blood. This sample's cell subset or site label indicates: CD45RO+ enriched T cells. The sequence in DNA is TGTGCCAGCAGTACAGGGGGCTCGAGCTCTGGAAACACCATATATTTT. Translated, it gives CASSTGGSSSGNTIYF.